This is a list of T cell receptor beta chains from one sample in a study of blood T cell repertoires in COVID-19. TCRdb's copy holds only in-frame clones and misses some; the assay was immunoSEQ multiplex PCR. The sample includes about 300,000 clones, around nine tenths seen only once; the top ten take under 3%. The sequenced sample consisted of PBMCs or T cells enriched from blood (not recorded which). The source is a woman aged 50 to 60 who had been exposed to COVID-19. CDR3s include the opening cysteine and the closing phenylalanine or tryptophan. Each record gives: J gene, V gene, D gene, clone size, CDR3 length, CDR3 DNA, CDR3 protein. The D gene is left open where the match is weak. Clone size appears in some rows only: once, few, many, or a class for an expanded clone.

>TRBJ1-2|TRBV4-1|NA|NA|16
TGCGCCAGCAGCCAAGATCAGAACAGGGATTACTATGGCTACACCTTC
CASSQDQNRDYYGYTF
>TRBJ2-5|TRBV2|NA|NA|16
TGTGCCAGCAGCCTAAGGAGCAGTAAAGGAGCAGAGACCCAGTACTTC
CASSLRSSKGAETQYF
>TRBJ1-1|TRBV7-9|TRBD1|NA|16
TGTGCCAGCAGCAAAAGCCCAGGGGGTGTGAACACTGAAGCTTTCTTT
CASSKSPGGVNTEAFF
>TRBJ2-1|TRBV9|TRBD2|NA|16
TGTGCCAGCAGCGTAGGGCCAGCGGGGTCCTACAATGAGCAGTTCTTC
CASSVGPAGSYNEQFF
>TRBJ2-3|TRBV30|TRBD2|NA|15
TGTGCCTGGAGTCCCGGACTAGTCCCCACAGATACGCAGTATTTT
CAWSPGLVPTDTQYF
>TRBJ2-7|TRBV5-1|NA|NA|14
TGCGCCAGCAGCTTGGGGAGTGATCGCTACGAGCAGTACTTC
CASSLGSDRYEQYF
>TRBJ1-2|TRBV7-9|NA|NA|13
TGTGCCAGCAGCTTACAGGGCAACTATGGCTACACCTTC
CASSLQGNYGYTF
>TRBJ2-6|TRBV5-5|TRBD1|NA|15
TGTGCCAGCCTCAGGGGGATGAGTGGGGCCAACGTCCTGACTTTC
CASLRGMSGANVLTF
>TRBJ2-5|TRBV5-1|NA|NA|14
TGCGCCAGCAGGCCGGGAACAATGGGAGAGACCCAGTACTTC
CASRPGTMGETQYF
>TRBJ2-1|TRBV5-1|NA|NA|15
TGCGCCAGCAGCCCGGAGACAGGACTCCGCGCTGAGCAGTTCTTC
CASSPETGLRAEQFF
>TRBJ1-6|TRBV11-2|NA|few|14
TGTGCCAGCAGTCCACCCGACCCCGGGGCACCCCTCCACTTT
CASSPPDPGAPLHF
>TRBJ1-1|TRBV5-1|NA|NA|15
TGCGCCAGCAGCTCCCTGACGGGGTTGAACACTGAAGCTTTCTTT
CASSSLTGLNTEAFF
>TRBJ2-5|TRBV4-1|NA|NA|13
TGCGCCAGCAGCCACCGGGAGCAAGAGACCCAGTACTTC
CASSHREQETQYF
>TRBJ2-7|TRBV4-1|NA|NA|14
TGCGCCAGCAGCCAAGATGCAGTTGGCTGGGAGCAGTACTTC
CASSQDAVGWEQYF
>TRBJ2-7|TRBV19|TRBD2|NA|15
TGTGCCAGTAGTATTGAACTAGCGGGGGCCTACGAGCAGTACTTC
CASSIELAGAYEQYF
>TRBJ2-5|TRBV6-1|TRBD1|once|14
TGTGCCAGCAGTGAAAGGACAGGGAAAGAGACCCAGTACTTC
CASSERTGKETQYF
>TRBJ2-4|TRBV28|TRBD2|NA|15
TGTGCCAGCAGTACTAGCGGGGTGGCCAAAAACATTCAGTACTTC
CASSTSGVAKNIQYF
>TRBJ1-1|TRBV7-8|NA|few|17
TGTGCCAGCAGCCCCGCGGACTCTTCGGCGGTGAACACTGAAGCTTTCTTT
CASSPADSSAVNTEAFF
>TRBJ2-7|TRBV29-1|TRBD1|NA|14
TGCAGCCCTTCTCCTGACAGGGGGCTAGACGAGCAGTACTTC
CSPSPDRGLDEQYF
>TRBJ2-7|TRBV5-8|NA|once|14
TGTGCCAGCAGGAGTCAGGCAATCACCTACGAGCAGTACTTC
CASRSQAITYEQYF
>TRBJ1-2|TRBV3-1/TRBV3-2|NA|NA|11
TGTGCCAGCAGCCAGAGCTATGGCTACACCTTC
CASSQSYGYTF
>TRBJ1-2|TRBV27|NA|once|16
TGTGCCAGCAGTTTGTCCCCAGGGACACCTATACTTGGCTACACCTTC
CASSLSPGTPILGYTF
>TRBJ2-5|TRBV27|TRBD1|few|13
TGTGCCAGCAGCTACAACAGGGGGGAGACCCAGTACTTC
CASSYNRGETQYF
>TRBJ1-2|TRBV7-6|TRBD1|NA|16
TGTGCCAGCAGCCCCTCAGAGGACAGGGCAGACTATGGCTACACCTTC
CASSPSEDRADYGYTF
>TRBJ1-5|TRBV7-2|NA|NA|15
TGTGCCAGCAGCTCCGCTGCCAGTAGCAATCAGCCCCAGCATTTT
CASSSAASSNQPQHF
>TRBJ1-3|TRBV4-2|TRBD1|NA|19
TGTGCCAGCAGCCTCCCTCTGGGGACAGATTCTTACTCTGGAAACACCATATATTTT
CASSLPLGTDSYSGNTIYF
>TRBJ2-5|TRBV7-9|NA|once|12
TGTGCCAGCAGCAGAGCGGTGGAGACCCAGTACTTC
CASSRAVETQYF
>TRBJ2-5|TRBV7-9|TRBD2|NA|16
TGTGCCAGCAGCTCTCTAGCGGGGGGGCTCCAAGAGACCCAGTACTTC
CASSSLAGGLQETQYF
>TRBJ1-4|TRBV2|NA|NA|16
TGTGCCAGCAGCCTTGTTAGAGGGTGGGAGGATGAAAAACTGTTTTTT
CASSLVRGWEDEKLFF
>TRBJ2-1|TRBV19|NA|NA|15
TGTGCCAGTAGTATAGGGGCACAGCTTAACAATGAGCAGTTCTTC
CASSIGAQLNNEQFF
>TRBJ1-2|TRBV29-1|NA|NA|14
TGCAGCGTTGAAGATCGGTCATTGAGGATTGGCTACACCTTC
CSVEDRSLRIGYTF
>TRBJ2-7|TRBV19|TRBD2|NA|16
TGTGCCAGTAGTATGACTAGCGGGGGTTCCGTCTACGAGCAGTACTTC
CASSMTSGGSVYEQYF
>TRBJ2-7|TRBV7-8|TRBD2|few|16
TGTGCCAGCAGCTTATCCCTGAGGGACTATAACTACGAGCAGTACTTC
CASSLSLRDYNYEQYF
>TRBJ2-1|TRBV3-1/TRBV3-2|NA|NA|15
TGTGCCAGCAGCCAAGAATTCGGGACTCCATATGAGCAGTTCTTC
CASSQEFGTPYEQFF
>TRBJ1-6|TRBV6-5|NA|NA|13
TGTGCCAGCGGGAGACAGGAGAATTCACCCCTCCACTTT
CASGRQENSPLHF
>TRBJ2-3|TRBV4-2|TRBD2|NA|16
TGTGCCAGCAGCCTGTCCGGGGGGAGTACCACAGATACGCAGTATTTT
CASSLSGGSTTDTQYF
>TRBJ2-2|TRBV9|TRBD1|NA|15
TGTGCCAGCAGCGCATCGACAGGGCTCACCGGGGAGCTGTTTTTT
CASSASTGLTGELFF
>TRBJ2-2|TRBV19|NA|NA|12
TGTGCCAGTAGTCTTAACACCGGGGAGCTGTTTTTT
CASSLNTGELFF
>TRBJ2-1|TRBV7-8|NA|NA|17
TGTGCCAGCAGCTTAAGGGACTTCCGAAACTCCTACAATGAGCAGTTCTTC
CASSLRDFRNSYNEQFF
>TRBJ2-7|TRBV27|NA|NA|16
TGTGCCAGCAGTTTAAACAGGGTGGTGGCCAATGGCGAGCAGTACTTC
CASSLNRVVANGEQYF
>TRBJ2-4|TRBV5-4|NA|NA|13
TGTGCCAGCAGCTCTCCAGGGAAAAACATTCAGTACTTC
CASSSPGKNIQYF
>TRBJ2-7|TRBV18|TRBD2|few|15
TGTGCCAGCTCACCCAGCGGGGCGTTAAACTACGAGCAGTACTTC
CASSPSGALNYEQYF
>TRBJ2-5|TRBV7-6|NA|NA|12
TGTGCCAGCAGCTTTAGCCAAGAGACCCAGTACTTC
CASSFSQETQYF
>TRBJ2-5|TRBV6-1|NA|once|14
TGTGCCAGCAGTGAAGCACTAGGTCCGGAGACCCAGTACTTC
CASSEALGPETQYF
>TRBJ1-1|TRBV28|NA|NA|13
TGTGCCAGCAGTCCGTACATGAACACTGAAGCTTTCTTT
CASSPYMNTEAFF
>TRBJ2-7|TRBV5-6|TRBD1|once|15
TGTGCCAGCAGCCCGGGACAGGGGGCTTCCTACGAGCAGTACTTC
CASSPGQGASYEQYF
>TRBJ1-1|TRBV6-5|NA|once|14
TGTGCCAGCAGGCAAAATTCTAGGAACACTGAAGCTTTCTTT
CASRQNSRNTEAFF
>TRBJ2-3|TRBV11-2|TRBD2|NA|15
TGTGCCAGCAGCATGGCGGGGGGGCGCACAGATACGCAGTATTTT
CASSMAGGRTDTQYF
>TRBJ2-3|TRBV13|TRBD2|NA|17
TGTGCCAGCAGCTCGGGACTAGCGGGGGGCCCCGGAGTCCCGCAGTATTTT
CASSSGLAGGPGVPQYF
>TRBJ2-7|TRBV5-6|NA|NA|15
TGTGCCAGCAGTTATGACAGGCGTCCTTCCTACGAGCAGTACTTC
CASSYDRRPSYEQYF
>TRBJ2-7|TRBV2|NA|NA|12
TGTGCCAGCAGTGTGTGGCCGATCGAGCAGTACTTC
CASSVWPIEQYF
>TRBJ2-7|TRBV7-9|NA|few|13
TGTGCCAGCAGCAATGGCTTCCCCTACGAGCAGTACTTC
CASSNGFPYEQYF
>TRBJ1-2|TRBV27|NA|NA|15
TGTGCCAGCAGTTTGGCGGCAGAGCCCATCTATGGCTACACCTTC
CASSLAAEPIYGYTF
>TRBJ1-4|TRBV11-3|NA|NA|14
TGTGCCAGCAGCTTAGATAAGGGGGACCAAAAACTGTTTTTT
CASSLDKGDQKLFF
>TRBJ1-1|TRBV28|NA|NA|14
TGTGCCAGCTCAGTTGCAGGGAAGAACACTGAAGCTTTCTTT
CASSVAGKNTEAFF